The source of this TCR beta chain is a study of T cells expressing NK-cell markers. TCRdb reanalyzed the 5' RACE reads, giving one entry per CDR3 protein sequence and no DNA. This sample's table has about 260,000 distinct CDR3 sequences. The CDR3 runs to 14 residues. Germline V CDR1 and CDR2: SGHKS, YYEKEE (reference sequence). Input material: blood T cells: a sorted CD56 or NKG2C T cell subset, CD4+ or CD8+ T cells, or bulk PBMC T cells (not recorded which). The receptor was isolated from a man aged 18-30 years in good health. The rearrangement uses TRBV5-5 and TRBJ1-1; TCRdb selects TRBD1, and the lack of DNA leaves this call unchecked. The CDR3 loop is CASSSWTGMAEAFF.